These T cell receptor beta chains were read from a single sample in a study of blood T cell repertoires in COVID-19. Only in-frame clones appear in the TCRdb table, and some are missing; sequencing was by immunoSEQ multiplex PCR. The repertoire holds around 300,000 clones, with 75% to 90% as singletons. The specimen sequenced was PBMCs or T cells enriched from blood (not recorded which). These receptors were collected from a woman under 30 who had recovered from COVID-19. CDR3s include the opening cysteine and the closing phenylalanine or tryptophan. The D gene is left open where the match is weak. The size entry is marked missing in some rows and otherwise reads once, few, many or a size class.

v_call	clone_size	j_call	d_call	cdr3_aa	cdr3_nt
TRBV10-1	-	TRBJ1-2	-	CASSEVGAQGYTF	TGCGCCAGCAGTGAGGTGGGGGCGCAAGGCTACACCTTC
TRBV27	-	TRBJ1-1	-	CASLGGNTEAFF	TGTGCCAGCCTCGGGGGGAACACTGAAGCTTTCTTT
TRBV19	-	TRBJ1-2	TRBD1	CASNTGQGGLDGYTF	TGTGCCAGTAATACGGGACAGGGAGGTCTAGATGGCTACACCTTC
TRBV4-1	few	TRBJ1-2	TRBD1	CASSRGTGHYGYTF	TGCGCCAGCAGCCGCGGGACAGGGCACTATGGCTACACCTTC
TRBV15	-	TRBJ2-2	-	CATSRRGQLNTGELFF	TGTGCCACCAGCAGAAGAGGACAGCTGAACACCGGGGAGCTGTTTTTT
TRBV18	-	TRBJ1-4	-	CASPRARGNEKLFF	TGTGCCAGCCCCAGGGCCAGGGGCAATGAAAAACTGTTTTTT
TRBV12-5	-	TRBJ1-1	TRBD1	CASGLANQGGTEAFF	TGTGCTAGTGGTTTGGCGAACCAGGGGGGCACTGAAGCTTTCTTT
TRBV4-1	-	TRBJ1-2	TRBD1	CASSQATGAPYGYTF	TGCGCCAGCAGCCAAGCGACAGGGGCCCCGTATGGCTACACCTTC
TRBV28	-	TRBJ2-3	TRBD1	CASSLGGQGGTQYF	TGTGCCAGCAGTTTAGGAGGACAGGGAGGTACGCAGTATTTT
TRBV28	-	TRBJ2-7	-	CASSLPSGDTIDPYEQYF	TGTGCCAGCAGTTTACCCAGCGGGGACACTATTGACCCCTACGAGCAGTACTTC
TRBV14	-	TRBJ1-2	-	CASSRGGYYGYTF	TGTGCCAGCAGCCGGGGCGGCTATTATGGCTACACCTTC
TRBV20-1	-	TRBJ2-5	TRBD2	CSASMASGGRWATQYF	TGCAGTGCTAGTATGGCTAGCGGGGGACGGTGGGCGACCCAGTACTTC